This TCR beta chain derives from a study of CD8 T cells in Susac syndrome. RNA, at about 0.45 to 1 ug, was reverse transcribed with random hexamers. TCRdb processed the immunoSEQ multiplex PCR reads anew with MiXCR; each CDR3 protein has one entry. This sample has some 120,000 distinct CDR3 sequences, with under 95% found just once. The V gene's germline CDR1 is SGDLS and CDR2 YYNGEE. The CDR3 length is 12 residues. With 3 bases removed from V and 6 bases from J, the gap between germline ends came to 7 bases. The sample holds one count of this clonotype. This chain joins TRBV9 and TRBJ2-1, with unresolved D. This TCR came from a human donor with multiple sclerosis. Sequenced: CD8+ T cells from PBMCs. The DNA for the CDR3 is TGTGCCAGCAGCGCCCTCTTCAATGAGCAGTTCTTC. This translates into CASSALFNEQFF.